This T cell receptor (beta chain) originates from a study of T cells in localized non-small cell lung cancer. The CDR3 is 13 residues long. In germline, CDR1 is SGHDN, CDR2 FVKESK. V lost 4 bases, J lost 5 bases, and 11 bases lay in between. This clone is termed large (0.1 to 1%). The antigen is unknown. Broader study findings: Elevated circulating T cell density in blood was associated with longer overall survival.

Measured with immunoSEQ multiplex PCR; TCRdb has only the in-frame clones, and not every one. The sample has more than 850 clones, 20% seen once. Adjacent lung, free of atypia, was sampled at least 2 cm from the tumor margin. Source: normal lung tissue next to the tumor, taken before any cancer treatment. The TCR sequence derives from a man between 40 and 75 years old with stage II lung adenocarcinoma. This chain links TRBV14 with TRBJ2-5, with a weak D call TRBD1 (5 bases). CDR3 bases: TGTGCCAGCAGCCCCGTTAGGGGTGAGACCCAGTACTTC. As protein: CASSPVRGETQYF.